These 11 T cell receptor beta chains share one sample of origin, sequenced in a study of radiotherapy plus CTLA-4 blockade in lung cancer. Some clones are missing from TCRdb's copy, which holds only in-frame ones; the method was immunoSEQ multiplex PCR. The sample shows about 49,000 clones, approximately 91% of them seen only once. The sequencing used peripheral blood, collected from a patient treated with radiotherapy plus ipilimumab. Receptor source: a human donor with non-small cell lung cancer whose response to radiotherapy plus ipilimumab could not be evaluated.

V gene TRBV9 combines with J gene TRBJ2-7; TRBD1 agrees at 10 bases. The CDR3 is 14 amino acids. Germline V gives CDR1 SGDLS, CDR2 YYNGEE. V lost 0 bases, J lost 6 bases, and 3 bases stayed unmatched. As DNA, the CDR3 is TGTGCCAGCAGCGTAGGACAGGGGGCGAGCGAGCAGTACTTC. Amino acids: CASSVGQGASEQYF. Drawing the rest from reference TRBV9 and TRBJ2-7, the complete variable domain is DSGVTQTPKHLITATGQRVTLRCSPRSGDLSVYWYQQSLDQGLQFLIQYYNGEERAKGNILERFSAQQFPDLHSELNLSSLELGDSALYFCASSVGQGASEQYFGPGTRLTVT.

The chain recombines TRBV12-1 with TRBJ2-3; the table calls TRBD2, which could not be checked here. TRBV12-1 is marked as a pseudogene. This CDR3 spans 18 amino acids. CDR3 loop: CASSFMGLAALEEDTQYF. DNA for the CDR3: TGTGCCAGCAGCTTTATGGGACTAGCGGCTCTAGAGGAGGATACGCAGTATTTT.

This chain connects TRBV28 to TRBJ1-3, with TRBD1 matching over 7 bases. The CDR3 consists of 18 residues. CDR1 and CDR2 (germline): MDHEN, SYDVKM. Trimming cost V 5 bases and J 1 base; bases outside gene matches: 14. The CDR3 nucleotides are TGTGCCAGCAGTCCCCCCATTGGGGGACAGAAATCTGGAAACACCATATATTTT. It translates to CASSPPIGGQKSGNTIYF.

The rearrangement joins TRBV9 to TRBJ1-4, with TRBD1 matching 10 bases. The CDR3 is made up of 15 amino acids. Germline V lookup: CDR1 SGDLS, CDR2 YYNGEE. The V segment lost 4 bases and the J segment 6 bases; nucleotides outside the gene matches: 6. This CDR3 reads CASSPMTGGDEKLFF. The CDR3 nucleotides read TGTGCCAGCAGCCCGATGACAGGGGGCGATGAAAAACTGTTTTTT.

DNA for the CDR3: TGTGCCAGCCTCGCACGTCCGGGACAGGGGTACACTGAAGCTTTCTTT. Encoded protein: CASLARPGQGYTEAFF. This sequence joins TRBV18 and TRBJ1-1, with TRBD1 identical over 10 bases. After removal of 8 bases from V and 3 bases from J, the junction contained 12 bases not matched to a gene. The germline CDR1 and CDR2 sequences are KGHSH and LQKENI. CDR3 length: 16 residues.

The count of this clone is one. The chain is built from TRBV5-4 and TRBJ2-1; TRBD2 matches 7 bases. Germline V gene lookup returns CDR1 SGHNT and CDR2 YYREEE (reference sequence). V trimming: 4 bases; J trimming: 6 bases; junction bases outside the gene matches: 10. CDR3 length: 15 residues. The CDR3 protein is CASSQGRGGPNEQFF. The CDR3 DNA reads as TGTGCCAGCAGCCAAGGACGCGGGGGACCCAATGAGCAGTTCTTC.

CDR3 region: CASSQEPGGWEQYF. Here the CDR3 DNA reads TGCGCCAGCAGCCAAGAGCCAGGGGGTTGGGAGCAGTACTTC. The V call is TRBV4-3, the J call TRBJ2-7; 7 bases are a match to TRBD1. The CDR3 has 14 amino acids. V lost 0 bases and J lost 7; bases outside the gene matches: 6. Per the germline V gene, CDR1 is LGHNA and CDR2 is YSLEER.

V gene TRBV4-1 combines with J gene TRBJ2-2, with 9 bases lining up with TRBD1. Germline V gives CDR1 MGHRA, CDR2 YSYEKL. V shed 7 bases and J 9 bases; nucleotides not matched to a gene: 12. This CDR3 has 15 residues. The CDR3 DNA is TGCGCCAGCACCTTAGGCCGGACAGGGGACAGGGAGCTGTTTTTT. Protein product: CASTLGRTGDRELFF.

This chain connects TRBV2 to TRBJ2-7; a possible D gene is TRBD2 (6 bases). The germline V gene encodes CDR1 SNHLY and CDR2 FYNNEI. V gave up 3 bases and J gave up 1 base, with 10 bases separating them. The length of the CDR3 is 14 residues. In nucleotides, the CDR3 is TGTGCCAGCAGTGAGCGGCGGGGTTCCTACGAGCAGTACTTC. Residues: CASSERRGSYEQYF.

The CDR3: CASSLNARDEAAEQYF. CDR3 DNA sequence: TGTGCCAGCAGCTTAAACGCGCGGGACGAGGCGGCCGAGCAGTACTTC. V gene TRBV7-2 combines with J gene TRBJ2-7; maybe TRBD2 (6 bases). The CDR3 consists of 16 residues. The V gene's germline CDR1 is SGHTA and CDR2 FQGNSA. V lost 2 bases and J 6 bases, leaving 20 bases between the germline ends.

The J gene is TRBJ1-5, the V gene TRBV18, with TRBD1 matching over 8 bases. The junction had 6 bases not matched to a gene; V was cut back by 5 bases and J by 6 bases. The CDR3 is 14 residues long. Germline values: CDR1 KGHSH, CDR2 LQKENI. The CDR3 region is CASSTGQAIQPQHF. DNA of the CDR3: TGTGCCAGCTCAACGGGACAGGCTATTCAGCCCCAGCATTTT.